Given below is one T cell receptor beta chain in context. This sample is drawn from a study of T cell responses to AZD1222 COVID-19 vaccine. The CDR3 is 14 amino acids. V lost 4 bases and J 4 bases, leaving 13 bases between the germline ends. Germline CDR1 is SGHRS and CDR2 is YFSETQ. TCRdb keeps only in-frame clones here, not all; method: immunoSEQ multiplex PCR. The sample includes about 130,000 clones, about nine tenths of them seen just once. The chain joins TRBV5-1 to TRBJ2-3, with a tentative D call TRBD1 (6 bases). The sample consisted of peripheral blood, taken on day 0 of AZD1222 vaccination. The sequence was collected from an adult in good health. CDR3: CASSPQGFSDTQYF. Here the CDR3 DNA reads TGCGCCAGCAGCCCCCAGGGGTTTTCAGATACGCAGTATTTT.